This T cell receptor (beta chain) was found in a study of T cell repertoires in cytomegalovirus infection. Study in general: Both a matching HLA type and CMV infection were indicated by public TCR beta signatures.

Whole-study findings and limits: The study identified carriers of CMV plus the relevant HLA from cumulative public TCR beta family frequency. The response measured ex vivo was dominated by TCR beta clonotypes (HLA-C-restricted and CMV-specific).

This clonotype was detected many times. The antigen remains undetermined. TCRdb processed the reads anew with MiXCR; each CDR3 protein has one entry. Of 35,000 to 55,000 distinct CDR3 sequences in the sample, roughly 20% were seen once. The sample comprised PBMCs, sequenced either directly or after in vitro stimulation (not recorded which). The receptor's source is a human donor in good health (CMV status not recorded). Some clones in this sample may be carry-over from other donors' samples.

CDR3 DNA: TGTGCCAGCAGCGAACCTGGGGCCTATTACAATGAGCAGTTCTTC. Translated: CASSEPGAYYNEQFF. The V call is TRBV11-3, the J call TRBJ2-1; D is possibly TRBD1 (5 bases). This CDR3 spans 15 amino acids. Trimming pared 5 bases from V and 4 bases from J, leaving 15 bases between. Germline V CDR1 and CDR2: SGHNT, YENEEA.